This passage covers 10 T cell receptor beta chains from one sample sequenced in a study of T cell changes during pregnancy in multiple sclerosis (dated by TCRdb to the late 2010s). Libraries came from the immunoSEQ multiplex PCR assay. The clones in this table, taken by TCRdb from immuneACCESS, are in-frame only. Not every clone is retained; where verified, under half of the shortfall comes from an unresolved V gene, and the cause of the rest is unknown. The sample contains about 46,000 clones, approximately 90% of them found a single time. Approximately 2.6% of the sample is held by the ten biggest clonotypes. This sample comprised CD8+ T cells from peripheral blood mononuclear cells, obtained in the second trimester of pregnancy. These receptors were taken from a female donor with multiple sclerosis, enrolled in a pregnancy study.

The chain is built from TRBV13 and TRBJ2-5, with 8 bases that match TRBD2. Trimming cost V 1 base and J 2 bases; bases outside gene matches: 6. Germline CDR1 PRHDT, CDR2 FYEKMQ (reference sequence). The CDR3 totals 16 residues. CDR3 in amino acids: CASSLAWRGAQETQYF. DNA for the CDR3: TGTGCCAGCAGCTTAGCCTGGCGGGGGGCACAAGAGACCCAGTACTTC.

The chain couples TRBV29-1 to TRBJ2-1, with 11 nucleotides matching TRBD2. With V trimmed by 6 bases and J by 10 bases, 14 bases remained unmatched. Germline loops: CDR1 SQVTM, CDR2 ANQGSEA. The CDR3 totals 15 residues. In DNA form, the CDR3 reads TGCAGCGTCGTATTAGCGGGGGGGCCAGGAGGCGAGCAGTTCTTC. It is translated as CSVVLAGGPGGEQFF.

This chain links TRBV4-3 with TRBJ2-5, with a tentative D call TRBD2 (6 bases). This CDR3 is built from 13 residues. The germline V gene has CDR1 LGHNA and CDR2 YSLEER. The V gene lost 4 bases and the J gene lost 3 bases, with 9 bases spanning the gap. CDR3 coding DNA: TGCGCCAGCAGCCCCCCGGGAGAAGAGACCCAGTACTTC. This gives the protein CASSPPGEETQYF.

The chain carries TRBV5-4 and TRBJ2-7, with a tentative D call TRBD2 (5 bases). There are 13 residues in the CDR3. CDR1 is SGHNT and CDR2 is YYREEE in the germline V gene (reference sequence). Trimming took 6 bases from V and 1 from J, leaving 11 bases between them. The CDR3 sequence: CASTSGGSYEQYF. CDR3 DNA sequence: TGTGCCAGCACCTCCGGCGGGTCCTACGAGCAGTACTTC.

This sequence joins TRBV7-9 and TRBJ2-7, with D perhaps TRBD1 (6 bases). V dropped 3 bases and J dropped 3 bases, with 9 bases sitting between them. Germline V CDR1 and CDR2: SEHNR, FQNEAQ (reference sequence). This CDR3 is built from 13 residues. The CDR3 loop reads CASSLDSLYEQYF. CDR3 coding DNA: TGTGCCAGCAGCTTGGACAGCCTCTACGAGCAGTACTTC.

The chain combines TRBV19 with TRBJ2-1, with TRBD2 matching over 8 bases. J lost 6 bases, V lost 4 bases, and 5 bases had no gene match. This CDR3 is 14 amino acids long. Germline V gene sequence: CDR1 LNHDA, CDR2 SQIVND (reference sequence). CDR3 nucleotides: TGTGCCAGTAGTAGGGGACTAGAAATCAATGAGCAGTTCTTC. As protein: CASSRGLEINEQFF.

This clone was found a few times. This chain links TRBV7-9 with TRBJ1-2; 8 bases align to TRBD1. Germline V gives CDR1 SEHNR, CDR2 FQNEAQ (reference sequence). This CDR3 has 12 residues. V shed 5 bases, J shed 7 bases, and the junction held 3 bases outside the gene matches. In DNA form, the CDR3 reads TGTGCCAGCAGCCCAGGACAGGGTGGCTACACCTTC. Protein sequence: CASSPGQGGYTF.

The gene calls are TRBV12-2 and TRBJ2-2; whether TRBD2, the table's D call, matches the DNA was not checked. TRBV12-2 is designated a pseudogene. The CDR3 is 15 amino acids. CDR3 coding DNA: TGTGCAAGTCGCTTAGGGGCGACTAGCATCGGGGAGCTGTTTTTT. This sequence encodes CASRLGATSIGELFF.

The chain recombines TRBV5-6 with TRBJ2-5; 9 nucleotides align to TRBD2. CDR1 and CDR2 (germline): SGHDT, YYEEEE. V lost 4 bases, J lost 5 bases, and 9 bases stayed unmatched. The CDR3 spans 15 residues. In DNA form, the CDR3 reads TGTGCCAGCAGCCCCCCGGGACTAGCAGGGGAGACCCAGTACTTC. Protein sequence: CASSPPGLAGETQYF.

The chain is built from TRBV10-3 and TRBJ1-2, with unresolved D. Germline CDR1 ENHRY, CDR2 SYGVKD. CDR3 size: 13 residues. V was trimmed by 4 bases and J by 1 base, leaving 7 bases between them. The CDR3 region is CAISGGLNYGYTF. The CDR3 DNA is TGTGCCATCAGTGGCGGCCTTAACTATGGCTACACCTTC.